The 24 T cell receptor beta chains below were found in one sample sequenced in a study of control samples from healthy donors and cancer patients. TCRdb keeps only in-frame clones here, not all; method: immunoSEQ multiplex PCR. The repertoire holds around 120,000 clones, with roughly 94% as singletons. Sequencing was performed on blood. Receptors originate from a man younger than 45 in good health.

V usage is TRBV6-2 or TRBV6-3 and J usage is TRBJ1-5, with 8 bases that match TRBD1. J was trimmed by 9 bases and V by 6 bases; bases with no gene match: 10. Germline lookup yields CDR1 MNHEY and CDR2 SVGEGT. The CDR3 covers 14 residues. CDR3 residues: CASSGQGEPPPQHF. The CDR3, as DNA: TGTGCCAGCAGCGGACAGGGAGAGCCTCCGCCCCAGCATTTT.

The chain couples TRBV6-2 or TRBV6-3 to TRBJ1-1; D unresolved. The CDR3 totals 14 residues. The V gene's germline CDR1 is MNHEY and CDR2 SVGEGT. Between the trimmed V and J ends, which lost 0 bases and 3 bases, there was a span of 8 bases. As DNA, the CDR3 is TGTGCCAGCAGTTACTCGGGAGCGGACACTGAAGCTTTCTTT. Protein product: CASSYSGADTEAFF.

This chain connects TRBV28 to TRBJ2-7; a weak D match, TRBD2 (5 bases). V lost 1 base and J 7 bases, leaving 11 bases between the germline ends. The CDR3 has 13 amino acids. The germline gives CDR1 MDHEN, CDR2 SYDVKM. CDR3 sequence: CASSLSGSGEQYF. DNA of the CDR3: TGTGCCAGCAGTTTATCCGGGTCGGGAGAGCAGTACTTC.

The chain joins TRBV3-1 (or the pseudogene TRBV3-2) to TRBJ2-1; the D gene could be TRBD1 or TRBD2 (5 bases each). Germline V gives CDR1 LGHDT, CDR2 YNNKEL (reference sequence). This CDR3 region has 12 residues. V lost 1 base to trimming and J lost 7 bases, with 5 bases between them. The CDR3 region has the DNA TGTGCCAGCAGCCAAGGGGGGAATGAGCAGTTCTTC. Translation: CASSQGGNEQFF.

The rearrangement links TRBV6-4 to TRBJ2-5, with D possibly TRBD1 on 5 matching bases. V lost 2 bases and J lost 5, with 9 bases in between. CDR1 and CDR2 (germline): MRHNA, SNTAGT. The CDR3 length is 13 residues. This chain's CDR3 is CASSDAGKETQYF. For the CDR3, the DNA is TGTGCCAGCAGTGACGCAGGGAAGGAGACCCAGTACTTC.

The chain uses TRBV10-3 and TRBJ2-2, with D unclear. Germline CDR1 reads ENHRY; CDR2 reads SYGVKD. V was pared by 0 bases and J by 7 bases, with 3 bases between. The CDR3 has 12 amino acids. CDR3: CAISESDGELFF. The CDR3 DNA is TGTGCCATCAGTGAGTCTGACGGGGAGCTGTTTTTT.

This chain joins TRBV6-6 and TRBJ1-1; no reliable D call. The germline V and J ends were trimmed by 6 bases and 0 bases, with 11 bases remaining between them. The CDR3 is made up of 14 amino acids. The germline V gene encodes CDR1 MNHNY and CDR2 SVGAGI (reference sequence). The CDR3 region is CASSRRFMNTEAFF. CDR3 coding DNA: TGTGCCAGCAGCCGACGGTTTATGAACACTGAAGCTTTCTTT.

CDR3 DNA sequence: TGTGCCAGCAGCTTCCCCCTTAGGGAGGGAGGGCAGCCCCAGCATTTT. This encodes CASSFPLREGGQPQHF. This chain uses TRBV9 with TRBJ1-5; D unresolved. The V end was cut by 4 bases, the J end by 7 bases, with 21 bases between. CDR1 and CDR2 from the germline V gene are SGDLS and YYNGEE. The CDR3 length is 16 residues.

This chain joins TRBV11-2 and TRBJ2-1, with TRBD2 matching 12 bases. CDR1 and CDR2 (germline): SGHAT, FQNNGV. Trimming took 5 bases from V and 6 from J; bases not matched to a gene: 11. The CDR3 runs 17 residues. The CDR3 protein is CASSLIHSSGGANEQFF. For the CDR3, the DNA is TGTGCCAGCAGCCTAATCCATTCTAGCGGGGGGGCCAATGAGCAGTTCTTC.

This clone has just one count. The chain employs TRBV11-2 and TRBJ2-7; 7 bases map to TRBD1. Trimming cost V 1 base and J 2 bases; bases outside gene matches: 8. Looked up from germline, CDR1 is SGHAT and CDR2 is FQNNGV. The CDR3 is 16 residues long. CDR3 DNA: TGTGCCAGCAGCTTAGGCTGGACAGGCAGAGCCTACGAGCAGTACTTC. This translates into CASSLGWTGRAYEQYF.

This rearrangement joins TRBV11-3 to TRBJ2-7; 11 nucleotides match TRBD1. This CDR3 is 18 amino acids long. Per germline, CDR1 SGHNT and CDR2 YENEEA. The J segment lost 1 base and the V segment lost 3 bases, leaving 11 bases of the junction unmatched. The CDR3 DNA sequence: TGTGCCAGCAGCTTGGGGGGACAGGGGGACATCGGGTCCTACGAGCAGTACTTC. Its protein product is CASSLGGQGDIGSYEQYF.

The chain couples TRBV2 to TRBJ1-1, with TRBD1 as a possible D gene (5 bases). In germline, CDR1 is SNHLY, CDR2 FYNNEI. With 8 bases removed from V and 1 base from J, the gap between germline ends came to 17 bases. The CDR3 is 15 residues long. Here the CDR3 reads CASRDEGLTNTEAFF. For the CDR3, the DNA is TGTGCCAGCCGGGACGAGGGGCTGACGAACACTGAAGCTTTCTTT.

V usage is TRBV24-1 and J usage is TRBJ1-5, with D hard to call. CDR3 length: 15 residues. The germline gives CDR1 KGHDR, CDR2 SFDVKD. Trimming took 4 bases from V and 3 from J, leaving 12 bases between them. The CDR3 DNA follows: TGTGCCACCAGTGACTCTGCTAGGATCAATCAGCCCCAGCATTTT. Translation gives CATSDSARINQPQHF.

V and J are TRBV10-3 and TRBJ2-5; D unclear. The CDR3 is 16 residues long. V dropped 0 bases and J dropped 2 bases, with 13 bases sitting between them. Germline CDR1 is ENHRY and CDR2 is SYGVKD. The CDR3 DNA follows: TGTGCCATCAGTGAGTCGACGGCCGCTCTACAAGAGACCCAGTACTTC. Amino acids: CAISESTAALQETQYF.

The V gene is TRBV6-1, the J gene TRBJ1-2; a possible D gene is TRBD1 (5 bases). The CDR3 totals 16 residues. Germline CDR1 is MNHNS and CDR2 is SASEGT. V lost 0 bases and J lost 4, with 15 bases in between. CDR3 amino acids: CASSEAGLGRVYGYTF. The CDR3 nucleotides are TGTGCCAGCAGTGAAGCAGGATTGGGCAGGGTCTATGGCTACACCTTC.

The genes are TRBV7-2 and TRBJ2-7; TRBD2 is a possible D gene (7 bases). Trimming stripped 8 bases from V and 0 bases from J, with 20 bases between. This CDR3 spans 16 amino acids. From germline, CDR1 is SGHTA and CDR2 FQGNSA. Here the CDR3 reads CASRADGRGLSYEQYF. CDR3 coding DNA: TGTGCCAGCCGCGCGGATGGGCGGGGGCTCTCCTACGAGCAGTACTTC.

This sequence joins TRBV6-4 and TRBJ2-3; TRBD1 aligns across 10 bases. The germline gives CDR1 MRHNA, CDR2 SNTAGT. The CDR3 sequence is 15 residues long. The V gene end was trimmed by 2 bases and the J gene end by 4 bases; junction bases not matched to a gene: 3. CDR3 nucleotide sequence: TGTGCCAGCAGTGACCCGGGGACAGGGGCAGATACGCAGTATTTT. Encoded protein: CASSDPGTGADTQYF.

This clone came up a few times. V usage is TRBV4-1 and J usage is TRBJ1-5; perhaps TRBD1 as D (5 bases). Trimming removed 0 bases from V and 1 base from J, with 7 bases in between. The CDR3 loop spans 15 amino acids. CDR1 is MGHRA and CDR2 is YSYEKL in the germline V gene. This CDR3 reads CASSQEGVSNQPQHF. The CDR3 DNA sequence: TGCGCCAGCAGCCAAGAAGGGGTGAGCAATCAGCCCCAGCATTTT.

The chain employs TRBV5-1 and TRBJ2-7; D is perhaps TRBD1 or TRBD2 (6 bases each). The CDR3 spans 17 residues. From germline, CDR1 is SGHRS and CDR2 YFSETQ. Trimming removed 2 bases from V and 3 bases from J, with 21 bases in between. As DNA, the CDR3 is TGCGCCAGCAGCTTCACCGGAGGGGGGAATGGGGGCTACGAGCAGTACTTC. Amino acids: CASSFTGGGNGGYEQYF.

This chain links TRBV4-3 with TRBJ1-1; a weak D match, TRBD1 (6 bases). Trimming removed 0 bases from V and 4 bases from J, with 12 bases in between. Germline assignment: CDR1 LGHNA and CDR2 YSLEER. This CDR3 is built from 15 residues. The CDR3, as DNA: TGCGCCAGCAGCCAAGAAAGGGGGAAGGGCACTGAAGCTTTCTTT. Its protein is CASSQERGKGTEAFF.

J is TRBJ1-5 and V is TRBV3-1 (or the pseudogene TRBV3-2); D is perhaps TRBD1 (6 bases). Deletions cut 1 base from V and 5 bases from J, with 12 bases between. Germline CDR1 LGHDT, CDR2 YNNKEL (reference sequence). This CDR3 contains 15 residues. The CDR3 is CASSQAGYRDQPQHF. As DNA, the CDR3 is TGTGCCAGCAGCCAAGCGGGCTACAGGGATCAGCCCCAGCATTTT.

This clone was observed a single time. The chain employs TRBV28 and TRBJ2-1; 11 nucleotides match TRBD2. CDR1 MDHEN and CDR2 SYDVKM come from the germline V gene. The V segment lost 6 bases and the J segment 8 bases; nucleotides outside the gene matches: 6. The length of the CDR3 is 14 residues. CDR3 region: CASSLAGGNHEQFF. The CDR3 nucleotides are TGTGCCAGCAGCTTAGCGGGGGGGAACCATGAGCAGTTCTTC.

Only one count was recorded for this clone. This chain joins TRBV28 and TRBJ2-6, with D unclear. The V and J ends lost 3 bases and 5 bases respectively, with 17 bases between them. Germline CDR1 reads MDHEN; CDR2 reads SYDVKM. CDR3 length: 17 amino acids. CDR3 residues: CASSLPKASLRANVLTF. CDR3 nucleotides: TGTGCCAGCAGTTTGCCCAAGGCCTCCCTCCGGGCCAACGTCCTGACTTTC. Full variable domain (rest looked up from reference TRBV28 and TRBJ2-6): DVKVTQSSRYLVKRTGEKVFLECVQDMDHENMFWYRQDPGLGLRLIYFSYDVKMKEKGDIPEGYSVSREKKERFSLILESASTNQTSMYLCASSLPKASLRANVLTFGAGSRLTVL.

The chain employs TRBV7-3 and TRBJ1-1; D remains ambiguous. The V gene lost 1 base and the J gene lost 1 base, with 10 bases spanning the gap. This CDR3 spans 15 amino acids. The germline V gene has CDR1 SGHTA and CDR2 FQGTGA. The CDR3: CASSLIPGSNTEAFF. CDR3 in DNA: TGTGCCAGCAGCTTAATCCCGGGGTCGAACACTGAAGCTTTCTTT.